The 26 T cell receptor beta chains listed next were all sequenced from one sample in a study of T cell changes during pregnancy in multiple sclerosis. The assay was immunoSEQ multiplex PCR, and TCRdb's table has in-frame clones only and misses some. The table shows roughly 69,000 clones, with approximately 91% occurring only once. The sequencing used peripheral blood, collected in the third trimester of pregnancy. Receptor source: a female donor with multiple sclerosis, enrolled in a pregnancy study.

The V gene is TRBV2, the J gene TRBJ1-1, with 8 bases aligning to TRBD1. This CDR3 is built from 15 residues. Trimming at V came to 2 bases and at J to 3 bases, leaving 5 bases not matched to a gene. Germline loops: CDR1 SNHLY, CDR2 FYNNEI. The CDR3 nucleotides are TGTGCCAGCAGTGAACAGGGGGCAGAGTACACTGAAGCTTTCTTT. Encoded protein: CASSEQGAEYTEAFF.

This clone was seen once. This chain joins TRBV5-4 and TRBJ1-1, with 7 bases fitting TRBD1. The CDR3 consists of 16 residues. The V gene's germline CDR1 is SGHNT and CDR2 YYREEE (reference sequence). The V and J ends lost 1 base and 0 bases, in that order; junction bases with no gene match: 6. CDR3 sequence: CASSLSQGEMNTEAFF. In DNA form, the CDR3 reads TGTGCCAGCAGCTTGAGTCAGGGGGAGATGAACACTGAAGCTTTCTTT. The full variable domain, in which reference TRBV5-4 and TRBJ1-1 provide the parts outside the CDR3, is ETGVTQSPTHLIKTRGQQVTLRCSSQSGHNTVSWYQQALGQGPQFIFQYYREEENGRGNFPPRFSGLQFPNYSSELNVNALELDDSALYLCASSLSQGEMNTEAFFGQGTRLTVV.

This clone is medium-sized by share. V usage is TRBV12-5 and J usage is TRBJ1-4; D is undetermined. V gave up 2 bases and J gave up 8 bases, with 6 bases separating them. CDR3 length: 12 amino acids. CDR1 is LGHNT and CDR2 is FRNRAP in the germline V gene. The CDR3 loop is CASGLTTEKLFF. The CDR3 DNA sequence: TGTGCTAGTGGTTTGACTACCGAAAAACTGTTTTTT.

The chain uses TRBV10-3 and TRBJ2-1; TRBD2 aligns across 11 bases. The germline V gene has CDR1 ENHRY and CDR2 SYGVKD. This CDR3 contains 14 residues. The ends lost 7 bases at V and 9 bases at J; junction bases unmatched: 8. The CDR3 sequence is CAITMELAGAEQFF. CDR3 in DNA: TGTGCCATCACAATGGAACTAGCGGGGGCTGAGCAGTTCTTC.

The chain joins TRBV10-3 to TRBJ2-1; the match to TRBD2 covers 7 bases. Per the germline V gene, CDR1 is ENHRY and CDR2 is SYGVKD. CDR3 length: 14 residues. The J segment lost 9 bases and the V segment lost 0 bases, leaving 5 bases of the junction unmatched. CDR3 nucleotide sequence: TGTGCCATCAGTGAGTCGGGGAGGGTCGGTGAGCAGTTCTTC. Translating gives CAISESGRVGEQFF.

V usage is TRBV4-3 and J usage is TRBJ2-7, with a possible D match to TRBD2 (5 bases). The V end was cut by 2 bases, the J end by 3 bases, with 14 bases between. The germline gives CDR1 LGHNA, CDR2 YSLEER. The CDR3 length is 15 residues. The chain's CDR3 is CASSQLGGLGYEQYF. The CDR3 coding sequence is TGCGCCAGCAGCCAATTAGGAGGACTGGGCTACGAGCAGTACTTC.

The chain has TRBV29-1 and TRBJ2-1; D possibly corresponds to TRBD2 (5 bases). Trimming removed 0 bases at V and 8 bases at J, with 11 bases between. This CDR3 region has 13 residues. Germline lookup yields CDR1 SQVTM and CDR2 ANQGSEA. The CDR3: CSVEDHQEDEQFF. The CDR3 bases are TGCAGCGTTGAAGATCACCAGGAGGATGAGCAGTTCTTC.

The CDR3 coding sequence is TGCGCCAGCAGCTCAAAACTAGCGGGGGCATCCTACGAGCAGTACTTC. It yields the protein CASSSKLAGASYEQYF. V usage is TRBV5-1 and J usage is TRBJ2-7; 11 bases fit TRBD2. From germline, CDR1 is SGHRS and CDR2 YFSETQ. J lost 1 base, V lost 3 bases, and 6 bases had no gene match. The CDR3 sequence is 16 residues long.

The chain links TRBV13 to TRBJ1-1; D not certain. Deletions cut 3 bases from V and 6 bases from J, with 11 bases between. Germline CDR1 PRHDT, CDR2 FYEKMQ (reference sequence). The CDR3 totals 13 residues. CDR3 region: CASSFAPSPEAFF. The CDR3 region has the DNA TGTGCCAGCAGCTTCGCCCCTAGTCCTGAAGCTTTCTTT.

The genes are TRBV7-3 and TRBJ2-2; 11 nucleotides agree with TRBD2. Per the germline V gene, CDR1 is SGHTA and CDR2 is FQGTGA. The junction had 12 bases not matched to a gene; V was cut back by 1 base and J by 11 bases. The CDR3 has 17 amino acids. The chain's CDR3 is CASSLRALAGAPRELFF. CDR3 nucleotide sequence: TGTGCCAGCAGCTTAAGGGCACTAGCGGGGGCCCCCCGAGAGCTGTTTTTT.

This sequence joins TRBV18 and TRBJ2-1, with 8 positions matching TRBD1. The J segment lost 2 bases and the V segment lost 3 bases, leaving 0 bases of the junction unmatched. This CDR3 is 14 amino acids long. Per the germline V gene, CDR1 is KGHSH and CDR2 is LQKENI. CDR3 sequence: CASSPDRAYNEQFF. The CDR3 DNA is TGTGCCAGCTCACCGGACAGGGCCTACAATGAGCAGTTCTTC.

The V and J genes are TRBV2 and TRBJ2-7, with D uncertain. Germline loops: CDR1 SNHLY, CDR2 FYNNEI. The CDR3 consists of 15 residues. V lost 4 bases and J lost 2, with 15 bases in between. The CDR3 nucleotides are TGTGCCAGCAGTGGGGCCTCACCCAAACCCTACGAGCAGTACTTC. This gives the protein CASSGASPKPYEQYF.

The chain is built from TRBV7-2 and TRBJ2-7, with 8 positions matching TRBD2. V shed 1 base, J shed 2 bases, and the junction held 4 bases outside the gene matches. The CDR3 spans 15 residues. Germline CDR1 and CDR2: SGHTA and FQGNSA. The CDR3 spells CASSLVRGGTYEQYF. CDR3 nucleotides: TGTGCCAGCAGCTTAGTACGGGGGGGCACCTACGAGCAGTACTTC.

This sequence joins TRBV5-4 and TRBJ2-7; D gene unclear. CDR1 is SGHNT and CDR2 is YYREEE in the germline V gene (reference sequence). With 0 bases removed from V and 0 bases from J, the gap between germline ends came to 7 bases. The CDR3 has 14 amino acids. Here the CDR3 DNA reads TGTGCCAGCAGCTTGGTGACTTACTCCTACGAGCAGTACTTC. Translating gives CASSLVTYSYEQYF.

The CDR3: CASSPGLPADTQYF. The CDR3 nucleotides read TGCGCCAGCAGCCCGGGACTACCGGCAGATACGCAGTATTTT. The chain recombines TRBV5-1 with TRBJ2-3, with 7 bases identical to TRBD2. Trimming removed 4 bases from V and 4 bases from J; junction bases left unmatched: 6. The CDR3 loop spans 14 amino acids. Germline loops: CDR1 SGHRS, CDR2 YFSETQ.

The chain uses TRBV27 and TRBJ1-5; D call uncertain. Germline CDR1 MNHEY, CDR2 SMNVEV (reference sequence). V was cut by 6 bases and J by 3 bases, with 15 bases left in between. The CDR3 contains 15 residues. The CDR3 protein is CASSQNPGINQPQHF. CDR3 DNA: TGTGCCAGCAGCCAGAATCCGGGGATCAATCAGCCCCAGCATTTT.

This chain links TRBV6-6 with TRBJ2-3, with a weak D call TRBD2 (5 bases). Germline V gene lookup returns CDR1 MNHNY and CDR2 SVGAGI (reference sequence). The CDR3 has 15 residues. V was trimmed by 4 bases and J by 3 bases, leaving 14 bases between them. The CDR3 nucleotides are TGTGCCAGCAGTTTCGGCCTACGCGGGACAGATACGCAGTATTTT. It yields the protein CASSFGLRGTDTQYF.

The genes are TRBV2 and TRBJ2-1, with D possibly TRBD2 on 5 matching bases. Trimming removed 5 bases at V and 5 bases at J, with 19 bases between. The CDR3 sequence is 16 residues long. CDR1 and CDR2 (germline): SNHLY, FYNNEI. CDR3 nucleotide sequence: TGTGCCAGCAGTTCCTTCCTAGCCCGAAGTAACAATGAGCAGTTCTTC. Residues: CASSSFLARSNNEQFF.

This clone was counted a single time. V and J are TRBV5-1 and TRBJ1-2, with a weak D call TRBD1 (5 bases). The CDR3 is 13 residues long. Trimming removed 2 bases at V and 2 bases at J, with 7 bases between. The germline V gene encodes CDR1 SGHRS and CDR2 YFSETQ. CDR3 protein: CASSFDSNYGYTF. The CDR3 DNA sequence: TGCGCCAGCAGCTTTGACAGCAACTATGGCTACACCTTC.

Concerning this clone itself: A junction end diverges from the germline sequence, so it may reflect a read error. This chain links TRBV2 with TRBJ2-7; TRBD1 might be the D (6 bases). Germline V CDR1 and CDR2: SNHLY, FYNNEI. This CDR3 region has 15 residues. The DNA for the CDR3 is TGTGCCAGCAGTCAAGCCGGGACACGGTCCTACGAGCAGTACTTC. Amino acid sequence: CASSQAGTRSYEQYF. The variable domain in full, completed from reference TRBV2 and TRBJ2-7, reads EPEVTQTPSHQVTQMGQEVILRCVPISNHLYFYWYRQILGQKVEFLVSFYNNEISEKSEIFDDQFSVERPDGSNFTLKIRSTKLEDSAMYFCASSQAGTRSYEQYFGPGTRLTVT.

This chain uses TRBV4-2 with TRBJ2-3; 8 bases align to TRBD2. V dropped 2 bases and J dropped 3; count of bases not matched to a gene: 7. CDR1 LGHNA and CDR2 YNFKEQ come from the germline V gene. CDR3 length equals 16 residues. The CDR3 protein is CASSQPGGAGTDTQYF. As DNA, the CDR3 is TGTGCCAGCAGCCAACCCGGGGGGGCTGGGACAGATACGCAGTATTTT.

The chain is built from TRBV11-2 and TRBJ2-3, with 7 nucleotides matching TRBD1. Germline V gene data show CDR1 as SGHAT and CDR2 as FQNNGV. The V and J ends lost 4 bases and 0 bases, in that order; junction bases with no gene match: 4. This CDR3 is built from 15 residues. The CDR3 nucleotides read TGTGCCAGCAGCTCGACAGGGCGTAGCACAGATACGCAGTATTTT. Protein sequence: CASSSTGRSTDTQYF.

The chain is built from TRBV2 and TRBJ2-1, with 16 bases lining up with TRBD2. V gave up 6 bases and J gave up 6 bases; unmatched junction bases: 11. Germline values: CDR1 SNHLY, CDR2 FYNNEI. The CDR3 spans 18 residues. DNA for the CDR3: TGTGCCAGCAGGCGATCGGGACTAGCGGGGGGGCTCGGCAATGAGCAGTTCTTC. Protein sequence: CASRRSGLAGGLGNEQFF.

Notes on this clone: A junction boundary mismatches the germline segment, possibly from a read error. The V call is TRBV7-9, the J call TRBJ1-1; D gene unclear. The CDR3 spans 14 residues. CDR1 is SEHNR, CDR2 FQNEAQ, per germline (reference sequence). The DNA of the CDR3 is TGTACCAGCAGCTTGGGCGGGAGCCACACTGAAGCTTTCTTT. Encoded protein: CTSSLGGSHTEAFF.

The CDR3 is CASSLQGADYGYTF. The CDR3 coding sequence is TGTGCCAGCAGCTTACAGGGGGCGGACTATGGCTACACCTTC. The V and J genes are TRBV7-9 and TRBJ1-2; the match to TRBD1 covers 8 bases. V shed 2 bases and J 3 bases; nucleotides not matched to a gene: 2. The germline gives CDR1 SEHNR, CDR2 FQNEAQ (reference sequence). This CDR3 has 14 amino acids. The full variable domain, its missing parts supplied by reference TRBV7-9 and TRBJ1-2, is DTGVSQNPRHKITKRGQNVTFRCDPISEHNRLYWYRQTLGQGPEFLTYFQNEAQLEKSRLLSDRFSAERPKGSFSTLEIQRTEQGDSAMYLCASSLQGADYGYTFGSGTRLTVV.

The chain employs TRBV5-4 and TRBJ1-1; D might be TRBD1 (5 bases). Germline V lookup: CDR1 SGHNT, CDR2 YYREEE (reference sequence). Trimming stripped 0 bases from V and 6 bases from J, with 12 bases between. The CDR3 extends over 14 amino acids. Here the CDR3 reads CASSLGGEGSEAFF. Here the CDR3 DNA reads TGTGCCAGCAGCTTGGGGGGGGAAGGCTCTGAAGCTTTCTTT.